These 28 T cell receptor beta chains were sequenced from one sample in a study of T cell repertoires in cytomegalovirus infection. Via MiXCR, TCRdb re-called the reads, giving one row per CDR3 protein. Of more than 85,000 distinct CDR3 sequences in the sample, 23% were seen once. Sequencing was done on a sample of CD8+ T cells from PBMCs. All receptors come from a human donor in good health (CMV status not recorded). Some clones in this sample may be carry-over from other donors' samples.

This clonotype was observed many times. V is TRBV7-9 and J is TRBJ2-1; no firm D call. The germline V gene encodes CDR1 SEHNR and CDR2 FQNEAQ (reference sequence). Trimming took 2 bases from V and 6 from J, leaving 14 bases between them. The CDR3 spans 15 residues. This CDR3 reads CASSLSEEGSNEQFF. For the CDR3, the DNA is TGTGCCAGCAGCTTATCCGAGGAAGGGTCCAATGAGCAGTTCTTC.

This clonotype turned up a few times. V and J are TRBV20-1 and TRBJ1-4; tentative D call: TRBD1 (5 bases). The CDR3 runs to 13 residues. V dropped 3 bases and J dropped 10 bases, with 15 bases sitting between them. CDR1 DFQATT and CDR2 SNEGSKA come from the germline V gene (reference sequence). The DNA for the CDR3 is TGCAGTGCTAGCCCAGGGTTATTAGGAAAACTGTTTTTT. It translates to CSASPGLLGKLFF.

The chain couples TRBV11-2 to TRBJ2-5, with unresolved D. Between the trimmed V and J ends, which lost 4 bases and 13 bases, there was a span of 16 bases. CDR1 and CDR2 (germline): SGHAT, FQNNGV. CDR3 length: 12 residues. CDR3 protein: CASSWGLPERYF. DNA for the CDR3: TGTGCCAGCAGCTGGGGTTTGCCCGAGCGGTACTTC.

V and J are TRBV5-1 and TRBJ2-1, with 8 bases that match TRBD2. The CDR3 is made up of 15 amino acids. Germline V gives CDR1 SGHRS, CDR2 YFSETQ. V shed 2 bases, J shed 4 bases, and the junction held 5 bases outside the gene matches. In nucleotides, the CDR3 is TGCGCCAGCAGCTTCGCCGGGGGGGCATACAATGAGCAGTTCTTC. Translating gives CASSFAGGAYNEQFF. Full variable domain (remainder filled in from reference TRBV5-1 and TRBJ2-1): KAGVTQTPRYLIKTRGQQVTLSCSPISGHRSVSWYQQTPGQGLQFLFEYFSETQRNKGNFPGRFSGRQFSNSRSEMNVSTLELGDSALYLCASSFAGGAYNEQFFGPGTRLTVL.

This clonotype was detected only a few times. The V gene is TRBV5-6, the J gene TRBJ2-7, with 9 bases aligning to TRBD1. Germline-derived CDR1 and CDR2 are SGHDT and YYEEEE. J gave up 2 bases and V 4 bases, and 10 bases lay outside the gene matches. CDR3 size: 16 residues. For the CDR3, the DNA is TGTGCCAGCAGCGGAAAACAGGGGGCAGAGGCCTACGAGCAGTACTTC. It translates to CASSGKQGAEAYEQYF.

Ten or more counts support this clonotype. The chain recombines TRBV9 with TRBJ1-3, with no clear D. CDR1 and CDR2 (germline): SGDLS, YYNGEE. Trimming removed 0 bases from V and 0 bases from J, with 7 bases in between. The CDR3 has 15 amino acids. CDR3 residues: CASSVDGSSGNTIYF. The CDR3 DNA is TGTGCCAGCAGCGTAGACGGCTCCTCTGGAAACACCATATATTTT.

This clonotype was found a few times. This chain joins TRBV7-9 and TRBJ2-1; no reliable D call. The germline V gene encodes CDR1 SEHNR and CDR2 FQNEAQ (reference sequence). The CDR3 totals 11 residues. Trimming removed 3 bases from V and 8 bases from J, with 5 bases in between. Here the CDR3 DNA reads TGTGCCAGCAGCTTGATTGATGAGCAGTTCTTC. Residues: CASSLIDEQFF.

This sequence joins TRBV29-1 and TRBJ1-1; no firm D call. The germline V gene encodes CDR1 SQVTM and CDR2 ANQGSEA. This CDR3 contains 12 residues. Trimming left V 8 bases short and J 7 bases short, with 17 bases between. In DNA, the CDR3 is TGCAGCCCCGCGGAGGGCGGCATTGAAGCTTTCTTT. It yields the protein CSPAEGGIEAFF.

The chain links TRBV11-2 to TRBJ1-3, with a tentative D call TRBD1 (5 bases). Per germline, CDR1 SGHAT and CDR2 FQNNGV. The V and J ends lost 7 bases and 0 bases respectively, with 16 bases between them. CDR3 size: 16 residues. CDR3 residues: CASTQGGLSSGNTIYF. CDR3 nucleotide sequence: TGTGCCAGCACCCAGGGAGGGCTGAGCTCTGGAAACACCATATATTTT. Supplemented by reference TRBV11-2 and TRBJ1-3, the full variable domain reads EAGVAQSPRYKIIEKRQSVAFWCNPISGHATLYWYQQILGQGPKLLIQFQNNGVVDDSQLPKDRFSAERLKGVDSTLKIQPAKLEDSAVYLCASTQGGLSSGNTIYFGEGSWLTVV.

The chain combines TRBV14 with TRBJ2-1; TRBD2 matches 15 bases. Germline CDR1 and CDR2: SGHDN and FVKESK. The V and J ends lost 4 bases and 0 bases, in that order; junction bases with no gene match: 10. The CDR3 is 20 amino acids. As DNA, the CDR3 is TGTGCCAGCAGCCCCTTCCTAGGACTAGCGGGGGGGAGCTCCTACAATGAGCAGTTCTTC. Its translation: CASSPFLGLAGGSSYNEQFF.

This clonotype showed up just a few times. The junction differs from germline at one of its ends, possibly a read error. This rearrangement joins TRBV2 to TRBJ2-1, with 9 bases that match TRBD2. CDR1 is SNHLY and CDR2 is FYNNEI in the germline V gene. The CDR3 length is 17 residues. The CDR3 here is CASSEAPGASGIWPAGF. The CDR3 region has the DNA TGTGCCAGCAGTGAAGCCCCGGGGGCTAGCGGGATATGGCCGGCCGGATTC.

The V gene is TRBV28, the J gene TRBJ1-2; possible D gene TRBD1, 5 bases. This CDR3 is 17 amino acids long. The germline CDR1 and CDR2 sequences are MDHEN and SYDVKM. Deletions cut 1 base from V and 7 bases from J, with 22 bases between. CDR3 residues: CASSLSWGFGQVAGYTF. The CDR3 DNA sequence: TGTGCCAGCAGTTTATCGTGGGGGTTTGGGCAGGTTGCTGGCTACACCTTC.

Only a few counts were recorded for this clonotype. V is TRBV20-1 and J is TRBJ2-7, with TRBD1 as a possible D gene (5 bases). The CDR3 loop spans 15 amino acids. The germline CDR1 and CDR2 sequences are DFQATT and SNEGSKA (reference sequence). V was trimmed by 2 bases and J by 4 bases, leaving 18 bases between them. The CDR3 DNA sequence: TGCAGTGCTAGACCCATCCAGGGAAGAGAGTACGAGCAGTACTTC. Protein sequence: CSARPIQGREYEQYF.

This clonotype has at least ten counts. The chain carries TRBV7-2 and TRBJ1-5; D might be TRBD1 (6 bases). The V gene lost 1 base and the J gene lost 4 bases, with 11 bases spanning the gap. This CDR3 has 15 residues. Germline CDR1 and CDR2: SGHTA and FQGNSA. CDR3 bases: TGTGCCAGCAGCTTAGAATGGGGGCCTAATCAGCCCCAGCATTTT. Residues: CASSLEWGPNQPQHF.

The V and J genes are TRBV12-3 or TRBV12-4 and TRBJ1-2, with D unresolved. Trimming left V 0 bases short and J 4 bases short, with 15 bases between. The CDR3 has 16 residues. CDR3 coding DNA: TGTGCCAGCAGTTTAGCGGGTAGGGATCGAAGCTATGGCTACACCTTC. It translates to CASSLAGRDRSYGYTF.

This chain joins TRBV6-2 or TRBV6-3 and TRBJ2-7; tentatively, D is TRBD1 or TRBD2 (5 bases each). The V and J ends lost 4 bases and 4 bases respectively, with 14 bases between them. The V gene's germline CDR1 is MNHEY and CDR2 SVGEGT. This CDR3 has 14 amino acids. CDR3 DNA: TGTGCCAGCAGTTTCCGGGACGATACTTACGAGCAGTACTTC. It translates to CASSFRDDTYEQYF.

This CDR3 reads CASSYSTAGSSYEQYF. CDR3 coding DNA: TGTGCCAGCAGTTACTCGACAGCGGGGAGCTCCTACGAGCAGTACTTC. J is TRBJ2-7 and V is TRBV6-2 or TRBV6-3; 7 nucleotides align to TRBD2. The CDR3 is 16 amino acids. The germline V gene encodes CDR1 MNHEY and CDR2 SVGEGT. The ends lost 0 bases at V and 0 bases at J; junction bases unmatched: 5.

The rearrangement uses TRBV14 and TRBJ2-1, with D possibly TRBD2 on 6 matching bases. Germline values: CDR1 SGHDN, CDR2 FVKESK. The CDR3 sequence is 16 residues long. Trimming pared 0 bases from V and 4 bases from J, leaving 13 bases between. The DNA for the CDR3 is TGTGCCAGCAGCCAAGATATGGCGGGGAGTTACAATGAGCAGTTCTTC. The encoded protein is CASSQDMAGSYNEQFF.

The rearrangement joins TRBV28 to TRBJ2-3; 9 nucleotides line up with TRBD2. The CDR3 length is 16 residues. Germline V gene sequence: CDR1 MDHEN, CDR2 SYDVKM. V lost 4 bases, J lost 4 bases, and 9 bases stayed unmatched. The chain's CDR3 is CASSSLVGGRADTQYF. Here the CDR3 DNA reads TGTGCCAGCAGTTCTCTTGTGGGCGGGAGGGCAGATACGCAGTATTTT.

This chain links TRBV19 with TRBJ2-7; a weak D match, TRBD2 (5 bases). V lost 3 bases, J lost 4 bases, and 13 bases lay in between. The CDR3 loop spans 14 amino acids. CDR1 is LNHDA, CDR2 SQIVND, per germline (reference sequence). CDR3 sequence reads: CASSIGGEGYEQYF. Here the CDR3 DNA reads TGTGCCAGTAGTATTGGAGGAGAAGGTTACGAGCAGTACTTC.

CDR3 sequence: CASSSGGSTLWYF. In nucleotides, the CDR3 is TGTGCCAGCAGTTCGGGGGGATCGACCTTGTGGTATTTT. The chain joins TRBV12-3 or TRBV12-4 to TRBJ2-3, with TRBD2 matching 7 bases. This CDR3 region has 13 residues. V shed 4 bases and J 14 bases; nucleotides not matched to a gene: 12.

This clonotype occurred many times. The chain has TRBV19 and TRBJ1-5, with a tentative D call TRBD1 (5 bases). Germline CDR1 reads LNHDA; CDR2 reads SQIVND (reference sequence). The CDR3 contains 15 residues. Trimming removed 7 bases at V and 5 bases at J, with 18 bases between. CDR3 sequence (DNA): TGTGCCAGTAAACTAGGACCCCAGGGTTATCAGCCCCAGCATTTT. It is translated as CASKLGPQGYQPQHF.

A remark on this clonotype: Possible read error: a much larger clone is one base away. The V gene is TRBV4-3, the J gene TRBJ2-7; unclear D gene. Germline V CDR1 and CDR2: LGHNA, YSLEER. V lost 4 bases and J 5 bases, leaving 24 bases between the germline ends. This CDR3 comprises 17 residues. This chain's CDR3 is CASSLGVGGSAGHEQYF. In DNA form, the CDR3 reads TGCGCCAGCAGCCTAGGCGTGGGCGGCTCGGCTGGCCACGAGCAGTACTTC.

The chain combines TRBV12-3 or TRBV12-4 with TRBJ2-1; TRBD2 agrees at 10 bases. The CDR3 is made up of 17 amino acids. After removal of 3 bases from V and 8 bases from J, the junction contained 13 bases not matched to a gene. DNA for the CDR3: TGTGCCAGCAGTTTTATAGGGAGCGGGAGGGCCCCGGATGAGCAGTTCTTC. Translation gives CASSFIGSGRAPDEQFF.

The table lists this clonotype with many counts. The chain uses TRBV7-2 and TRBJ2-7; D possibly corresponds to TRBD2 (5 bases). V lost 5 bases and J 3 bases, leaving 17 bases between the germline ends. The CDR3 is 15 amino acids. The V gene's germline CDR1 is SGHTA and CDR2 FQGNSA. The CDR3 spells CASSNTGLAHYEQYF. The CDR3 region has the DNA TGTGCCAGCAGCAACACCGGACTGGCACACTACGAGCAGTACTTC.

The table lists this clonotype with many counts. The chain has TRBV12-3 or TRBV12-4 and TRBJ2-3; D ambiguous. This CDR3 has 16 amino acids. Trimming left V 1 base short and J 4 bases short, with 15 bases between. The CDR3 protein is CASSLGTVSAADTQYF. The CDR3 nucleotides are TGTGCCAGCAGTTTAGGTACGGTTTCTGCGGCAGATACGCAGTATTTT.

The chain carries TRBV11-2 and TRBJ1-2, with D maybe TRBD1 (6 bases). Per germline, CDR1 SGHAT and CDR2 FQNNGV. This CDR3 is built from 14 residues. Trimming left V 4 bases short and J 2 bases short, with 11 bases between. CDR3 sequence: CASSSGQRNYGYTF. The CDR3 bases are TGTGCCAGCAGCTCAGGACAGAGAAACTATGGCTACACCTTC.

CDR3 loop: CASSDDRASNQPQHF. The CDR3 bases are TGTGCCAGCAGTGACGACAGGGCTAGCAATCAGCCCCAGCATTTT. This chain uses TRBV28 with TRBJ1-5, with 7 bases aligning to TRBD1. The germline V gene encodes CDR1 MDHEN and CDR2 SYDVKM. The CDR3 consists of 15 residues. Unmatched junction bases numbered 4, after V lost 5 bases and J lost 0 bases.